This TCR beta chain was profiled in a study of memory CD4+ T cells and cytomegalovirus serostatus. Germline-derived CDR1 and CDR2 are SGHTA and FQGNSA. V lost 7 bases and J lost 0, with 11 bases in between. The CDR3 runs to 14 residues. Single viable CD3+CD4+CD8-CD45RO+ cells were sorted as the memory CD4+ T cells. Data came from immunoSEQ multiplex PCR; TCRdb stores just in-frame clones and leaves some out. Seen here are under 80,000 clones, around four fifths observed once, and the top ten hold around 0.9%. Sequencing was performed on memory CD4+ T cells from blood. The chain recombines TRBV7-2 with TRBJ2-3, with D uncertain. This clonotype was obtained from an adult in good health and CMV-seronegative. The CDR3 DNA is TGTGCCAGCACTTTCGGAACTAGCACAGATACGCAGTATTTT. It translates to CASTFGTSTDTQYF.